This is a list of T cell receptor beta chains from one sample in a study of T-cell reconstitution after alpha-beta-depleted transplantation in children. From the PCR reads, TCRdb called clonotypes with MiXCR, one entry per CDR3 protein. The table records about 980,000 distinct CDR3 sequences, less than 30% of them present only once. The sequenced sample was PBMCs, mostly from graft donor cells, obtained 360 days after TCRalphabeta/CD19-depleted stem cell transplant. All receptors derive from a boy in the first two years of life who had a stem cell transplant for SCID, so the T cells may come from the graft donor. The CDR3 runs from the conserved cysteine through the conserved F or W. The D gene is left open where the match is weak. Where a row states a size, it is once, few, many or the class of an expanded clone; other rows omit it.

-	TRBV7-2	TRBJ2-7	-	TGTGCCAGCAGCTTTCACCCACCTGATATCGAGCAGTACTTC	CASSFHPPDIEQYF
-	TRBV12-3/TRBV12-4	TRBJ1-1	few	TGTGCCAGCAGTTTAGTCGGTCAGGGAGGAGGGGACACTGAAGCTTTCTTT	CASSLVGQGGGDTEAFF
TRBD1	TRBV19	TRBJ2-1	-	TGTGCCAGTAGTACCTCCCACGGGACAGGCTACAATGAGCAGTTCTTC	CASSTSHGTGYNEQFF
-	TRBV5-1	TRBJ2-7	-	TGCGCCAGCAGCCGGGACGCCGCGAACGAGCAGTACTTC	CASSRDAANEQYF
-	TRBV11-2	TRBJ1-2	-	TGTGCCAGCAGCCCCGAACGGAGAGGTCGGGGGAGCGGCTACACCTTC	CASSPERRGRGSGYTF
TRBD1	TRBV9	TRBJ1-1	few	TGTGCCAGCAGCGTAAGAGGGGGCTCTGAAGCTTTCTTT	CASSVRGGSEAFF
-	TRBV6-5	TRBJ2-2	few	TGTGCCAGCAGTTACGACGGTCGCACCGGGGAGCTGTTTTTT	CASSYDGRTGELFF
TRBD1	TRBV5-1	TRBJ1-1	-	TGCGCCAGCAGCTTGGCACCGAAGGGACAGAAGAACACTGAAGCTTTCTTT	CASSLAPKGQKNTEAFF
TRBD1	TRBV7-2	TRBJ2-2	-	TGTGCCAGCAGAACGGACAGGGGAGGTCACGGGGAGCTGTTTTTT	CASRTDRGGHGELFF
-	TRBV12-3/TRBV12-4	TRBJ1-1	-	TGTGCCAGCAGTCCGTATGAGGGGCTGAGGACTGAAGCTTTCTTT	CASSPYEGLRTEAFF
-	TRBV3-1	TRBJ2-1	few	TGTGCCAGCAGCCAGGGGTCTTACTCCTACAATGAGCAGTTCTTC	CASSQGSYSYNEQFF
TRBD2	TRBV4-1	TRBJ2-3	-	TGCGCCAGCAGCCAAGAGGGCGGGGGGCCCTATACGCAGTATTTT	CASSQEGGGPYTQYF
TRBD2	TRBV4-3	TRBJ2-3	-	TGCGCCAGCAGCCAAGATGGGAGTAGCGGGGGCACAGATACGCAGTATTTT	CASSQDGSSGGTDTQYF
-	TRBV5-5	TRBJ1-2	few	TGTGCCAGCAGCTTGGCCTCTCCGACAGGAGCTTATGGCTACACCTTC	CASSLASPTGAYGYTF
-	TRBV4-3	TRBJ2-7	-	TGCGCCAGCAGCCAAGATGTAGCACCTATGCCCTACGAGCAGTACTTC	CASSQDVAPMPYEQYF
TRBD2	TRBV7-2	TRBJ2-1	-	TGTGCCAGCAGCCCCGGGACTAGCGTCTACAATGAGCAGTTCTTC	CASSPGTSVYNEQFF
TRBD1	TRBV5-5	TRBJ2-4	few	TGTGCCAGCAGCTTTTCCACGACAGGGATCTTGAACATTCAGTACTTC	CASSFSTTGILNIQYF
-	TRBV2	TRBJ1-1	-	TGTGCCAGCAGTGCCACTGAAGCTTTCTTT	CASSATEAFF
TRBD1	TRBV4-1	TRBJ1-1	once	TGCGCCAGCAGCCCCAGACAGGGGAGGGCCACTGAAGCTTTCTTT	CASSPRQGRATEAFF
TRBD2	TRBV2	TRBJ2-1	-	TGTGCCAGCAGTGCCCTTAGCGGGGAGGGGGACAATGAGCAGTTCTTC	CASSALSGEGDNEQFF
TRBD1	TRBV20-1	TRBJ2-4	-	TGCAGTGCCTGCGACAGGGACATAACCAAAAACATTCAGTACTTC	CSACDRDITKNIQYF
-	TRBV7-2	TRBJ1-3	few	TGTGCCAGCAGCAGGGGGTCTCGGGGAGGAAACACCATATATTTT	CASSRGSRGGNTIYF
-	TRBV5-1	TRBJ2-1	-	TGCGCCAGCAGCTTGTCCGGAGACCGAATCGATGAGCAGTTCTTC	CASSLSGDRIDEQFF
TRBD1	TRBV12-3/TRBV12-4	TRBJ1-2	few	TGTGCCAGCAGTTCCGGGACAGGGCTTGGCTACACCTTC	CASSSGTGLGYTF
TRBD1	TRBV6-1	TRBJ2-3	-	TGTGCCAGCAGGCCTTCGCCGGGACAGGGGAGCACAGATACGCAGTATTTT	CASRPSPGQGSTDTQYF
-	TRBV4-2	TRBJ2-2	-	TGTGCCAGCAGCCCGCACCATGGCCACACCGGGGAGCTGTTTTTT	CASSPHHGHTGELFF
-	TRBV18	TRBJ2-3	few	TGTGCCAGCTCACCAACCAGGACAGATACGCAGTATTTT	CASSPTRTDTQYF
-	TRBV7-2	TRBJ1-6	-	TGTGCCAGCAGCTCGCCCGGGGGACCCCTCCACTTT	CASSSPGGPLHF
TRBD2	TRBV4-2	TRBJ2-5	few	TGTGCCAGCAGCCAAGATTGGGTAGCGGGGGGGCCCGGGGAGACCCAGTACTTC	CASSQDWVAGGPGETQYF
TRBD2	TRBV2	TRBJ2-1	few	TGTGCCAGCAGTACAACGACTAGCGGGGGGCAACTTGCTAAGAATGAGCAGTTCTTC	CASSTTTSGGQLAKNEQFF
TRBD1	TRBV20-1	TRBJ2-1	-	TGCAGTGCTAGTTCGGACAGGGGGCTAATCAATGAGCAGTTCTTC	CSASSDRGLINEQFF
-	TRBV5-1	TRBJ2-3	-	TGCGCCAGCAGCTTGGGAACAGGCCCGTCCACAGATACGCAGTATTTT	CASSLGTGPSTDTQYF
-	TRBV7-9	TRBJ2-3	-	TGTGCCAGCAGCCGGGTAGCGGGGACAGGGGATACGCAGTATTTT	CASSRVAGTGDTQYF
TRBD2	TRBV10-2	TRBJ2-3	-	TGCGCCAGCGGGACTAGCGGGGGGGCAAGAGATACGCAGTATTTT	CASGTSGGARDTQYF
-	TRBV20-1	TRBJ1-1	-	TGCAGTGCGACGCTTACAGGAGTCGGCACTGAAGCTTTCTTT	CSATLTGVGTEAFF
TRBD1	TRBV2	TRBJ1-1	-	TGTGCCAGCAGGGACAGGGTGGACACTGAAGCTTTCTTT	CASRDRVDTEAFF
-	TRBV5-5	TRBJ2-1	few	TGTGCCAGCAGCTTGAATCCACAGGTGGTCTCCTACAATGAGCAGTTCTTC	CASSLNPQVVSYNEQFF